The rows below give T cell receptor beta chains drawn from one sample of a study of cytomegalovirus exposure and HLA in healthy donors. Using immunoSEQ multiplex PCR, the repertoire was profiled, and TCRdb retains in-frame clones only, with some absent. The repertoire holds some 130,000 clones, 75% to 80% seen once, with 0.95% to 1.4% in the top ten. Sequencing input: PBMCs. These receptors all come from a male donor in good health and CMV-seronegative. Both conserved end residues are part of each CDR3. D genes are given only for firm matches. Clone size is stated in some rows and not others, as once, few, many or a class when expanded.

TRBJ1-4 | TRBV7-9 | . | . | TGTGCCAGCAGCTGGGGAGAGAATGAAAAACTGTTTTTT | CASSWGENEKLFF
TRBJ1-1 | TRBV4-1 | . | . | TGCGCCAGCAGCCAAGAATTCGGACAGAGAGTCGCTTTCTTT | CASSQEFGQRVAFF
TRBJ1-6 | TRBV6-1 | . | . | TGTGCCAGCAGTGAAACTTACTCCTATAATTCACCCCTCCACTTT | CASSETYSYNSPLHF
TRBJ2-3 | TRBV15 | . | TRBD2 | TGTGCCACCAGCAGAGGGGCTAGCGGGGGGGCTGGGACAGATACGCAGTATTTT | CATSRGASGGAGTDTQYF
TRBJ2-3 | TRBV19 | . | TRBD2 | TGTGCCAGTAGTTTCCAGCGGGGGGGCAGGAATACGCAGTATTTT | CASSFQRGGRNTQYF
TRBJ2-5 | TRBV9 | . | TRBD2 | TGTGCCAGCAGCCGCTCATCTAGCGGGGGGCAAGAGACCCAGTACTTC | CASSRSSSGGQETQYF
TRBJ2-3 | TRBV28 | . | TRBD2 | TGTGCCAGCAGTTCCTTGACTAGCGGGGGTACAGATACGCAGTATTTT | CASSSLTSGGTDTQYF
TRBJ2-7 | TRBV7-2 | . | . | TGTGCCAGCAGCCCGGGGGGCCGCTACGAGCAGTACTTC | CASSPGGRYEQYF
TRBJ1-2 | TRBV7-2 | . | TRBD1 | TGTGCCAGCAGTCAGGGGGCTAACTATGGCTACACCTTC | CASSQGANYGYTF
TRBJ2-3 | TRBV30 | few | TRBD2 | TGTGCCTGGAGTGTGCTAGCGGGCACAGATACGCAGTATTTT | CAWSVLAGTDTQYF
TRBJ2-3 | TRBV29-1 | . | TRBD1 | TGCAGCGTTGAACCGTCCGCAGGGGGCGCAGATACGCAGTATTTT | CSVEPSAGGADTQYF
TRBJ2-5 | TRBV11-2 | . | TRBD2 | TGTGCCAGCAGCTTCAGGGCAGGGACTACCCAAGAGACCCAGTACTTC | CASSFRAGTTQETQYF
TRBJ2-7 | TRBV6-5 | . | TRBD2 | TGTGCCAGCAGAAGCCCTTCGGGGGGGAAATACGAGCAGTACTTC | CASRSPSGGKYEQYF
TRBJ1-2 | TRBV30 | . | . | TGTGCCTGGAGTATCACAGCGAGGGCGAATGGCTACACCTTC | CAWSITARANGYTF
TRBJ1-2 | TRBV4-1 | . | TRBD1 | TGCGCCAGCAGCCAAACCGGGACAGGTACTTACACCTTC | CASSQTGTGTYTF
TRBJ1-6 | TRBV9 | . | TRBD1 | TGTGCCAGCAGCCCCCGCGAGGGGGCAAATTCACCCCTCCACTTT | CASSPREGANSPLHF
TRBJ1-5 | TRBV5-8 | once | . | TGTGCCAGCAGCGCGGGACGGCTCGTGGGATTAAATAGCAATCAGCCCCAGCATTTT | CASSAGRLVGLNSNQPQHF
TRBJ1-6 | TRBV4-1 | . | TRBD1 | TGCGCCAGCAGCCAAGATAGGACAGGGGGCTATTCACCCCTCCACTTT | CASSQDRTGGYSPLHF
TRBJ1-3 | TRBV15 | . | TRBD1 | TGTGCCACCAGCAGAGATCGGGACAGGGCTTCCTCTGGAAACACCATATATTTT | CATSRDRDRASSGNTIYF
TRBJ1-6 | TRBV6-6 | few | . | TGTGCCAGCAGTTACTCCCAGGACACAAATTCACCCCTCCACTTT | CASSYSQDTNSPLHF
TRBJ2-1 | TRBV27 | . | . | TGTGCCAGCAGAGGAGGGGAAATCTCCTACAATGAGCAGTTCTTC | CASRGGEISYNEQFF
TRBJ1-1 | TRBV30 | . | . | TGTGCCTGGATTCGGGAATCTGAAGCTTTCTTT | CAWIRESEAFF
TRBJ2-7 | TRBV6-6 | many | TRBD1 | TGTGCCAGCAGAACCGGGACAGGGGGCAACGAGCAGTACTTC | CASRTGTGGNEQYF
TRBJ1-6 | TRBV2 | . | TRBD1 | TGTGCCAGCAGCCTTGGACAGGGAGAAACTTCCTATAATTCACCCCTCCACTTT | CASSLGQGETSYNSPLHF
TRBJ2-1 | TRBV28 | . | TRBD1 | TGTGCCAGCAGCCTTACAGGGGGCGCCTACAATGAGCAGTTCTTC | CASSLTGGAYNEQFF
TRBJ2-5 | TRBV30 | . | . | TGTGCCTGGAGTGTCACAATGGGGGCCGGAGAGACCCAGTACTTC | CAWSVTMGAGETQYF
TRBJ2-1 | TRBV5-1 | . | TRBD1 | TGCGCCAGCAGCTTAGGGACAGCCTACAATGAGCAGTTCTTC | CASSLGTAYNEQFF
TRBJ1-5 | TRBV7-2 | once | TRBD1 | TGTGCCAGCAGCGTCACGACAGGGAGCAATCAGCCCCAGCATTTT | CASSVTTGSNQPQHF
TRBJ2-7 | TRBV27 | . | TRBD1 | TGTGCCAGCAGTTTAGGGACAGGGTCCTACGAGCAGTACTTC | CASSLGTGSYEQYF
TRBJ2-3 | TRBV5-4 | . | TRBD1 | TGTGCCAGCACTGAGGGGGCCGACACAGATACGCAGTATTTT | CASTEGADTDTQYF
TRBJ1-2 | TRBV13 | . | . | TGTGCCAGCAGCCTCGGGACTGTTGACTATGGCTACACCTTC | CASSLGTVDYGYTF